This TCR beta chain appears in the sequencing data of a study of T cells in tuberculosis. Study details: IGRA-negative adolescents, IGRA-positive adolescents with latent tuberculosis and adults with active tuberculosis formed this South African cohort. Study-wide results and limits: Active tuberculosis patients had shorter CDR3-alpha; the beta difference was nonsignificant. A GMM-specific repertoire classifier reached roughly 87% accuracy, AUROC approximately 0.9.

Germline values: CDR1 MDHEN, CDR2 SYDVKM. J gave up 9 bases and V 8 bases, and 13 bases lay outside the gene matches. The CDR3 is made up of 14 amino acids. Regarding this clone: Its cognate antigen is unknown.

Clones were sequenced by immunoSEQ multiplex PCR, and TCRdb holds only the in-frame ones, with some missing. The sample has tens of thousands of clones, approximately 95% seen once. This TCR was sampled from a donor aged 10 to 29 with latent tuberculosis or without tuberculosis infection. V usage is TRBV28 and J usage is TRBJ2-7, with TRBD2 matching over 10 bases. Specimen: PBMCs. As DNA, the CDR3 is TGTGCCAGCCGATATCCAGCGGGGGGGCATAGGCAGTACTTC. Translation gives CASRYPAGGHRQYF.